The 5 T cell receptor beta chains below come from one sample, sequenced in a study of cytomegalovirus exposure and HLA in healthy donors. The PCR was carried out with 60 Vbeta primers and 13 Jbeta primers. Profiled with immunoSEQ multiplex PCR; TCRdb holds only in-frame clones, not every one. The sample carries about 230,000 clones, about 83% recorded once. The sequencing input was PBMCs. These TCRs come from a human donor in good health.

The rearrangement joins TRBV18 to TRBJ1-1; 8 bases line up with TRBD1. The CDR3 has 17 amino acids. J gave up 2 bases and V 1 base, and 9 bases lay outside the gene matches. Germline lookup yields CDR1 KGHSH and CDR2 LQKENI. Here the CDR3 DNA reads TGTGCCAGCTCACCACGGGGAACAGGGGGGCATAACACTGAAGCTTTCTTT. It is translated as CASSPRGTGGHNTEAFF. Combining the CDR3 with reference TRBV18 and TRBJ1-1 gives the whole variable domain NAGVMQNPRHLVRRRGQEARLRCSPMKGHSHVYWYRQLPEEGLKFMVYLQKENIIDESGMPKERFSAEFPKEGPSILRIQQVVRGDSAAYFCASSPRGTGGHNTEAFFGQGTRLTVV.

This chain connects TRBV6-6 to TRBJ2-1, with 10 bases identical to TRBD2. Germline CDR1 reads MNHNY; CDR2 reads SVGAGI (reference sequence). The CDR3 length is 15 residues. The junction had 10 bases not matched to a gene; V was cut back by 6 bases and J by 8 bases. CDR3 nucleotides: TGTGCCAGCAGGGCTCCGGGACTAGCGAAAGATGAGCAGTTCTTC. It codes for CASRAPGLAKDEQFF.

The chain couples TRBV5-1 to TRBJ1-4, with 9 bases that match TRBD1. CDR1 and CDR2 from the germline V gene are SGHRS and YFSETQ. The CDR3 contains 13 residues. J lost 8 bases, V lost 4 bases, and 3 bases had no gene match. The CDR3 DNA sequence: TGCGCCAGCAGCACCGGGACAGGGGAAAAACTGTTTTTT. Its translation is CASSTGTGEKLFF.

The table lists this clone with a count of one. The CDR3 coding sequence is TGTGCCAGCTCACCACCTCCAGGGGGTTTACAGCCCCAGCATTTT. Its protein is CASSPPPGGLQPQHF. The chain uses TRBV18 and TRBJ1-5; TRBD1 matches 7 bases. V shed 0 bases and J 7 bases; nucleotides not matched to a gene: 6. From germline, CDR1 is KGHSH and CDR2 LQKENI. The CDR3 runs 15 residues.

Note on this clone: Other nucleotide sequences from this sample produce the same CDR3. V gene TRBV11-2 combines with J gene TRBJ2-2; D unresolved. The germline V and J ends were trimmed by 0 bases and 1 base, with 6 bases remaining between them. The CDR3 is 15 amino acids. CDR1 and CDR2 (germline): SGHAT, FQNNGV. The CDR3 DNA sequence: TGTGCCAGCAGCTTAGATACGGGGAACACCGGGGAGCTGTTTTTT. This translates into CASSLDTGNTGELFF.